The 28 T cell receptor beta chains listed next were all sequenced from one sample in a study of blood T cell repertoires in COVID-19. Profiling relied on immunoSEQ multiplex PCR, and the TCRdb table lists in-frame clones only, not all of them. The table lists some 50,000 clones, roughly 91% of them singletons. The sample taken for sequencing was peripheral blood. These receptors were collected from a man in his fifties or sixties with active COVID-19.

The J gene is TRBJ1-2, the V gene TRBV6-5, with D maybe TRBD1 (6 bases). V lost 7 bases, J lost 5 bases, and 14 bases lay in between. The germline CDR1 and CDR2 sequences are MNHEY and SVGAGI. The CDR3 covers 13 residues. For the CDR3, the DNA is TGTGCCAGCAAAGGGGGGGCTGGGTATGGCTACACCTTC. Protein sequence: CASKGGAGYGYTF.

The chain recombines TRBV5-1 with TRBJ1-1; D gene ambiguous. Germline CDR1 reads SGHRS; CDR2 reads YFSETQ. There are 16 residues in the CDR3. V was pared by 2 bases and J by 4 bases, with 18 bases between. The CDR3 coding sequence is TGCGCCAGCAGCTTAGCCGGGAGTGTTATGGGCACTGAAGCTTTCTTT. It is translated as CASSLAGSVMGTEAFF.

The chain combines TRBV6-5 with TRBJ2-5, with D tentatively TRBD2 (7 bases). The germline V gene has CDR1 MNHEY and CDR2 SVGAGI. CDR3 length: 14 residues. V was shortened by 7 bases and J by 1 base, with 13 bases between the two germline ends. The CDR3 sequence: CASNGGRSQETQYF. The CDR3 nucleotides are TGTGCCAGCAACGGGGGGCGTAGCCAAGAGACCCAGTACTTC.

V is TRBV6-2 or TRBV6-3 and J is TRBJ2-1; D perhaps matches TRBD1 (6 bases). Germline V gives CDR1 MNHEY, CDR2 SVGEGT. The CDR3 covers 15 residues. The V end was cut by 5 bases, the J end by 0 bases, with 11 bases between. The DNA of the CDR3 is TGTGCCAGCAGTACCGGACAGAGCTCCTACAATGAGCAGTTCTTC. It translates to CASSTGQSSYNEQFF.

The V and J genes are TRBV6-2 or TRBV6-3 and TRBJ2-3; the match to TRBD1 covers 7 bases. Trimming removed 5 bases from V and 3 bases from J; junction bases left unmatched: 8. The CDR3 contains 15 residues. Per germline, CDR1 MNHEY and CDR2 SVGEGT. CDR3 region: CASSPTGAATDTQYF. The CDR3 nucleotides read TGTGCCAGCAGTCCAACAGGGGCGGCGACAGATACGCAGTATTTT.

V is TRBV7-2 and J is TRBJ2-2; maybe TRBD2 (5 bases). CDR3 length: 15 residues. V dropped 3 bases and J dropped 5 bases, with 13 bases sitting between them. Germline CDR1 reads SGHTA; CDR2 reads FQGNSA. For the CDR3, the DNA is TGTGCCAGCAGCTTGTTGTCTAGCCCGACCGGGGAGCTGTTTTTT. Encoded protein: CASSLLSSPTGELFF. Supplemented by reference TRBV7-2 and TRBJ2-2, the full variable domain reads GAGVSQSPSNKVTEKGKDVELRCDPISGHTALYWYRQSLGQGLEFLIYFQGNSAPDKSGLPSDRFSAERTGGSVSTLTIQRTQQEDSAVYLCASSLLSSPTGELFFGEGSRLTVL.

The rearrangement links TRBV24-1 to TRBJ1-2, with D possibly being TRBD1 (5 bases). Germline V gene data show CDR1 as KGHDR and CDR2 as SFDVKD. The V and J ends lost 4 bases and 4 bases respectively, with 15 bases between them. This CDR3 is built from 15 residues. The CDR3 coding sequence is TGTGCCACCAGTGAGAGTGGGGCGCCAAGCTATGGCTACACCTTC. Translation: CATSESGAPSYGYTF.

This chain joins TRBV28 and TRBJ1-2; a weak D match, TRBD1 (6 bases). The germline CDR1 and CDR2 sequences are MDHEN and SYDVKM. This CDR3 is built from 14 residues. V lost 6 bases and J 5 bases, leaving 16 bases between the germline ends. The CDR3 nucleotides are TGTGCCAGCAGGAACAGGGATACTACGTATGGCTACACCTTC. Protein sequence: CASRNRDTTYGYTF.

The V gene is TRBV5-1, the J gene TRBJ1-1; possible D gene TRBD1, 5 bases. This CDR3 comprises 16 residues. V was clipped by 5 bases and J by 0 bases, with 17 bases between them. Germline assignment: CDR1 SGHRS and CDR2 YFSETQ. For the CDR3, the DNA is TGCGCCAGCAGTCCCCTGGGAGGGGCTTTGAACACTGAAGCTTTCTTT. Amino acids: CASSPLGGALNTEAFF.

The chain recombines TRBV7-2 with TRBJ1-2; 9 bases agree with TRBD1. CDR1 and CDR2 (germline): SGHTA, FQGNSA. Trimming took 0 bases from V and 5 from J; bases not matched to a gene: 4. The length of the CDR3 is 15 residues. DNA of the CDR3: TGTGCCAGCAGCTTAGCGACAGGGGGAAGATATGGCTACACCTTC. Translated: CASSLATGGRYGYTF. Full variable domain (missing parts from reference TRBV7-2 and TRBJ1-2): GAGVSQSPSNKVTEKGKDVELRCDPISGHTALYWYRQSLGQGLEFLIYFQGNSAPDKSGLPSDRFSAERTGGSVSTLTIQRTQQEDSAVYLCASSLATGGRYGYTFGSGTRLTVV.

The chain uses TRBV5-4 and TRBJ2-1, with 13 bases identical to TRBD2. This CDR3 has 16 amino acids. Germline assignment: CDR1 SGHNT and CDR2 YYREEE (reference sequence). The V and J ends lost 3 bases and 8 bases, in that order; junction bases with no gene match: 8. The CDR3 reads CASSSRTSGSTHEQFF. CDR3 DNA: TGTGCCAGCAGCTCCCGGACTAGCGGGAGTACCCATGAGCAGTTCTTC.

A single count supports this clone. CDR3: CASSAPLTGGDGYTF. CDR3 nucleotide sequence: TGTGCCAGCAGCGCGCCTCTGACAGGGGGCGACGGCTACACCTTC. V is TRBV7-2 and J is TRBJ1-2; 10 bases are shared with TRBD1. The CDR3 contains 15 residues. The germline CDR1 and CDR2 sequences are SGHTA and FQGNSA. The ends lost 5 bases at V and 8 bases at J; junction bases unmatched: 11.

This clone was detected a few times. The rearrangement joins TRBV7-3 to TRBJ2-7; 12 bases agree with TRBD2. Unmatched junction bases numbered 5, after V lost 5 bases and J lost 3 bases. CDR3 length: 15 amino acids. Germline loops: CDR1 SGHTA, CDR2 FQGTGA. The CDR3, as DNA: TGTGCCAGCAGCCCGACTAGCGGGGGTAACTACGAGCAGTACTTC. Translated: CASSPTSGGNYEQYF.

The chain links TRBV30 to TRBJ2-4; 10 nucleotides align to TRBD1. In germline, CDR1 is GTSNPN, CDR2 SVGIG (reference sequence). The CDR3 loop spans 15 amino acids. J was trimmed by 1 base and V by 3 bases; bases with no gene match: 3. CDR3 coding DNA: TGTGCCTGGAGAGGACAGGGGGTTGCCAAAAACATTCAGTACTTC. Protein product: CAWRGQGVAKNIQYF.

The CDR3 sequence: CASSSGTSVYNEQFF. Written as DNA, the CDR3 is TGTGCCAGCAGCTCCGGGACTAGCGTCTACAATGAGCAGTTCTTC. The V call is TRBV4-2, the J call TRBJ2-1; 10 nucleotides agree with TRBD2. Trimming cost V 5 bases and J 3 bases; bases outside gene matches: 4. The CDR3 covers 15 residues. Germline CDR1 is LGHNA and CDR2 is YNFKEQ.

The chain links TRBV30 to TRBJ2-5; 7 positions agree with TRBD1. J was trimmed by 4 bases and V by 2 bases; bases with no gene match: 16. The CDR3 covers 17 residues. CDR1 and CDR2 (germline): GTSNPN, SVGIG (reference sequence). Here the CDR3 DNA reads TGTGCCTGGAGTCACCTGTACATGGGACAGCATCTAGAGACCCAGTACTTC. Amino acid sequence: CAWSHLYMGQHLETQYF.

The chain carries TRBV5-4 and TRBJ2-2; 10 nucleotides match TRBD2. CDR3 length equals 16 residues. The V gene end was trimmed by 4 bases and the J gene end by 4 bases; junction bases not matched to a gene: 7. The germline V gene has CDR1 SGHNT and CDR2 YYREEE (reference sequence). Here the CDR3 reads CASSPRTSGLTGELFF. The CDR3 bases are TGTGCCAGCAGCCCCCGGACTAGCGGCCTCACCGGGGAGCTGTTTTTT.

This clone occurred once. The V call is TRBV4-3, the J call TRBJ2-1; D gene ambiguous. The CDR3 covers 14 residues. V was clipped by 4 bases and J by 6 bases, with 13 bases between them. Germline loops: CDR1 LGHNA, CDR2 YSLEER. As DNA, the CDR3 is TGCGCCAGCAGCCCCGTGTGGAGCTCCAATGAGCAGTTCTTC. Translation: CASSPVWSSNEQFF.

The rearrangement uses TRBV5-1 and TRBJ1-5; D is possibly TRBD1 (5 bases). Germline CDR1 SGHRS, CDR2 YFSETQ. V lost 0 bases and J 7 bases, leaving 8 bases between the germline ends. This CDR3 is 13 amino acids long. CDR3 residues: CASSLAGGQPQHF. The CDR3 DNA is TGCGCCAGCAGCTTGGCCGGGGGGCAGCCCCAGCATTTT.

With regard to this clone: This specimen includes other DNA sequences encoding the same CDR3. The chain carries TRBV27 and TRBJ1-1; D call uncertain. CDR1 and CDR2 (germline): MNHEY, SMNVEV (reference sequence). The V end was cut by 2 bases, the J end by 0 bases, with 4 bases between. The CDR3 is 13 amino acids. The CDR3 sequence is CASSLTVNTEAFF. The CDR3 DNA is TGTGCCAGCAGTTTAACAGTGAACACTGAAGCTTTCTTT.

This clone was seen a single time. The CDR3 sequence is CSASPQGQNTEAFF. The DNA for the CDR3 is TGCAGTGCTAGTCCACAGGGGCAGAACACTGAAGCTTTCTTT. The J gene is TRBJ1-1, the V gene TRBV20-1; 7 bases are shared with TRBD1. Germline CDR1 and CDR2: DFQATT and SNEGSKA (reference sequence). Trimming took 3 bases from V and 1 from J; bases not matched to a gene: 5. CDR3 length: 14 residues.

This chain links TRBV30 with TRBJ2-3; 8 bases align to TRBD1. The CDR3 is 14 residues long. V dropped 6 bases and J dropped 9; count of bases not matched to a gene: 14. Germline values: CDR1 GTSNPN, CDR2 SVGIG (reference sequence). CDR3 sequence reads: CACRRSRQGITQYF. CDR3 DNA sequence: TGTGCCTGCCGGAGGTCCCGACAGGGGATAACGCAGTATTTT.

The chain uses TRBV5-1 and TRBJ2-2, with TRBD1 identical over 8 bases. Per germline, CDR1 SGHRS and CDR2 YFSETQ. V lost 0 bases, J lost 5 bases, and 3 bases stayed unmatched. This CDR3 contains 15 residues. The CDR3: CASSLVGQGTGELFF. Written as DNA, the CDR3 is TGCGCCAGCAGCTTGGTCGGACAGGGAACCGGGGAGCTGTTTTTT.

The chain is built from TRBV2 and TRBJ2-7; 15 bases are shared with TRBD2. From germline, CDR1 is SNHLY and CDR2 FYNNEI. This CDR3 is built from 14 residues. The ends lost 11 bases at V and 1 base at J; junction bases unmatched: 3. The CDR3: CAGGTSGRSYEQYF. As DNA, the CDR3 is TGTGCCGGAGGGACTAGCGGGAGGTCCTACGAGCAGTACTTC. The whole variable domain, remainder taken from reference TRBV2 and TRBJ2-7, is EPEVTQTPSHQVTQMGQEVILRCVPISNHLYFYWYRQILGQKVEFLVSFYNNEISEKSEIFDDQFSVERPDGSNFTLKIRSTKLEDSAMYFCAGGTSGRSYEQYFGPGTRLTVT.

The chain is built from TRBV27 and TRBJ2-1; 7 bases agree with TRBD2. Trimming cost V 2 bases and J 0 bases; bases outside gene matches: 10. Per germline, CDR1 MNHEY and CDR2 SMNVEV (reference sequence). This CDR3 comprises 18 residues. This CDR3 is CASSLRWSGTSSYNEQFF. The CDR3 bases are TGTGCCAGCAGTTTAAGGTGGAGCGGGACGAGCTCCTACAATGAGCAGTTCTTC.

This chain connects TRBV7-9 to TRBJ1-1, with 8 positions matching TRBD1. The V gene's germline CDR1 is SEHNR and CDR2 FQNEAQ (reference sequence). This CDR3 is 12 amino acids long. V dropped 3 bases and J dropped 11; count of bases not matched to a gene: 5. The CDR3 DNA reads TGTGCCAGCAGCTTCCCAGGGGGCTCGGCTTTCTTT. Its translation is CASSFPGGSAFF.

The rearrangement links TRBV7-2 to TRBJ1-1; 10 bases are shared with TRBD1. CDR3 length: 18 residues. Germline V CDR1 and CDR2: SGHTA, FQGNSA. The ends lost 1 base at V and 7 bases at J; junction bases unmatched: 15. Here the CDR3 reads CASSLGVGWGQGFGEAFF. CDR3 DNA: TGTGCCAGCAGCTTAGGGGTCGGGTGGGGACAGGGGTTCGGTGAAGCTTTCTTT.

The CDR3 sequence: CASSLSGTGAGYTF. Here the CDR3 DNA reads TGTGCCAGCAGCTTATCAGGGACAGGGGCGGGCTACACCTTC. The rearrangement links TRBV7-2 to TRBJ1-2; TRBD1 agrees at 10 bases. The germline V gene has CDR1 SGHTA and CDR2 FQGNSA. The CDR3 totals 14 residues. V lost 2 bases and J lost 8; bases outside the gene matches: 5.